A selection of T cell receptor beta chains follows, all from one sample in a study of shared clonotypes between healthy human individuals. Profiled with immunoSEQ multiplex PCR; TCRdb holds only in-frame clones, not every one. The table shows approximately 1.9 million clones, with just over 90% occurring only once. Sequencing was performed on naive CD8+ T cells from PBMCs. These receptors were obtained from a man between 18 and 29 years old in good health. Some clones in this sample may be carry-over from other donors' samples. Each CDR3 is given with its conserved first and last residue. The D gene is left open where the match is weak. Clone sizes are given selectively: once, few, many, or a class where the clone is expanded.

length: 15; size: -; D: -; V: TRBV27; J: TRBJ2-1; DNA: TGTGCCAGCGGCGTGGGTCTAGCGACCTACAATGAGCAGTTCTTC; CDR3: CASGVGLATYNEQFF
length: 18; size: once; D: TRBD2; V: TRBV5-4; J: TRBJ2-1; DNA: TGTGCCAGCAGCCCCGGGACTAGCGACTTAAGCTCCTACAATGAGCAGTTCTTC; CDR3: CASSPGTSDLSSYNEQFF
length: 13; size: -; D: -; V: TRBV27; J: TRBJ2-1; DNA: TGTGCCAGCAGCCCAGCGAACTACAATGAGCAGTTCTTC; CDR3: CASSPANYNEQFF
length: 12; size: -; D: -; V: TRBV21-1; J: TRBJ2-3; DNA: TGTGCCAGCAGACTCGGCACAGATACGCAGTATTTT; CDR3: CASRLGTDTQYF
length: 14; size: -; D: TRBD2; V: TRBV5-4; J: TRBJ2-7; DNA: TGTGCCAGCAGCTTAAGCGGGAGGTATTATGAGCAGTACTTC; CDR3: CASSLSGRYYEQYF
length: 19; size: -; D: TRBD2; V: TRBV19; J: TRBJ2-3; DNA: TGTGCCAGTAGTATCTCACCCGGACTAGCGGGAGGGCCCACAGATACGCAGTATTTT; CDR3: CASSISPGLAGGPTDTQYF
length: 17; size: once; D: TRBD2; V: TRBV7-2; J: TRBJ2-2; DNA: TGTGCCAGCAGCTTAGTGATACTAGCGGGGAACACCGGGGAGCTGTTTTTT; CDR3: CASSLVILAGNTGELFF
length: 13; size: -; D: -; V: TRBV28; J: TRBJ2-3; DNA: TGTGCCAGCAGTCCACTCTCCGGGGATACGCAGTATTTT; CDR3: CASSPLSGDTQYF
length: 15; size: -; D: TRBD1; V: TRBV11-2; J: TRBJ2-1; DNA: TGTGCCAGCAGCCCCCGCCCGACAGGGGGCAATGAGCAGTTCTTC; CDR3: CASSPRPTGGNEQFF
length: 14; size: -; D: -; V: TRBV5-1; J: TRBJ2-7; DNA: TGCGCCAGCAGCTTCGGGCCTACCGCAGCGGAGCAGTACTTC; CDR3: CASSFGPTAAEQYF
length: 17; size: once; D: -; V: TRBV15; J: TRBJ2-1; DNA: TGTGCCACCAGCAGAGATTTGCGGAGGAGCTCCTACAATGAGCAGTTCTTC; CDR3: CATSRDLRRSSYNEQFF
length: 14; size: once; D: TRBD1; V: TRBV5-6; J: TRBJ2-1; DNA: TGTGCCAGCAGCCCGGGGACAGCTTACAATGAGCAGTTCTTC; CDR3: CASSPGTAYNEQFF
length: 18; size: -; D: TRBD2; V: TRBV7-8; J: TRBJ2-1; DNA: TGTGCCAGCAGCTTAGGAGGAGTCCAGCTGAGGGAGGGAAATGAGCAGTTCTTC; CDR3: CASSLGGVQLREGNEQFF
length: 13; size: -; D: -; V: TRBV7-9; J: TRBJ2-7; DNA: TGTGCCGGTGAGACTGCCCCTTACTACGAGCAGTACTTC; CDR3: CAGETAPYYEQYF
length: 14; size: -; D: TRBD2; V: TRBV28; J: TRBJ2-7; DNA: TGTGCCAGCAGTTTACTAGCGGCTCGTTACGAGCAGTACTTC; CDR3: CASSLLAARYEQYF
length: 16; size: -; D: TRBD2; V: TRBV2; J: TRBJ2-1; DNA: TGTGCCAGCAAAAAGTCTACTAGCGGGAAACACAATGAGCAGTTCTTC; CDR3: CASKKSTSGKHNEQFF
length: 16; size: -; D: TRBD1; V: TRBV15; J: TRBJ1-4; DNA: TGTGCCACCAGCAGGGGCAGGGGGCCAGCTAATGAAAAACTGTTTTTT; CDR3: CATSRGRGPANEKLFF
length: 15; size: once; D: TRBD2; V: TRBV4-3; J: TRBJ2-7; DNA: TGCGCCAGCAGCCGTCTTACGGGAGGACGCTACGAGCAGTACTTC; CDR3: CASSRLTGGRYEQYF
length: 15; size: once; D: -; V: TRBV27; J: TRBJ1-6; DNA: TGTGCCAGCAGTTTCGGAGTCCCCCCGAATTCACCCCTCCACTTT; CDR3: CASSFGVPPNSPLHF
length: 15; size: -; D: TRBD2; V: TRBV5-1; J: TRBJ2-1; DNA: TGCGCCAGCAGCTTGGGGAGCGGGATTTACAATGAGCAGTTCTTC; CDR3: CASSLGSGIYNEQFF
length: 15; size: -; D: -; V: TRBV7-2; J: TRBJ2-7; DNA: TGTGCCAGCAGCCCAGACCTTCCGAGCTCCTACGAGCAGTACTTC; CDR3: CASSPDLPSSYEQYF
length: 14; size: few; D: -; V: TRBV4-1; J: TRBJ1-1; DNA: TGCGCCAGCAGCCAAGGGGTTGGTAGCACTGAAGCTTTCTTT; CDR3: CASSQGVGSTEAFF
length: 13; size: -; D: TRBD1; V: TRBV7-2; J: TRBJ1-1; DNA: TGTGCCAGCAGCACAGGGGGCGCGACTGAAGCTTTCTTT; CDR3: CASSTGGATEAFF
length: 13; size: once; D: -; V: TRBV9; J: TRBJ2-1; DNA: TGTGCCAGCAGCGCAGCGGGTAGCTATGAGCAGTTCTTC; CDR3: CASSAAGSYEQFF
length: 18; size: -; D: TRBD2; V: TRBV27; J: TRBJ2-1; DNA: TGTGCCAGCAGTTTATGGGCGGGTCTGACTAGCGGGAGCGATGAGCAGTTCTTC; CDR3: CASSLWAGLTSGSDEQFF
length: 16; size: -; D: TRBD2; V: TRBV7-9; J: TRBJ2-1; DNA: TGTGCCAGCAGCCTCCACGCGGGAGGGCAAAACAATGAGCAGTTCTTC; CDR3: CASSLHAGGQNNEQFF
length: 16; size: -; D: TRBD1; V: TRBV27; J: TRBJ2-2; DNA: TGTGCCAGCAGTCCCGACAGGGGGCCCAGGACCGGGGAGCTGTTTTTT; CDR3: CASSPDRGPRTGELFF
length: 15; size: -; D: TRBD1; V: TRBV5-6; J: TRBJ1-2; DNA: TGTGCCAGCAGCTCGGGACAGGGGAGGATATATGGCTACACCTTC; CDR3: CASSSGQGRIYGYTF
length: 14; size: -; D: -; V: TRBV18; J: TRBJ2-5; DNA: TGTGCCAGCTCACCAGGAACAGGGAAAGAGACCCAGTACTTC; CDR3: CASSPGTGKETQYF
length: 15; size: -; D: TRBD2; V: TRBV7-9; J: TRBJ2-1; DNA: TGTGCCAGCAGCTTTGTGGGAGGGATCTACAATGAGCAGTTCTTC; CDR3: CASSFVGGIYNEQFF
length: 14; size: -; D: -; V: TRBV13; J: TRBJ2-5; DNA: TGTGCCAGCAGCTTAGCGGACGGGCAAGAGACCCAGTACTTC; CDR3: CASSLADGQETQYF
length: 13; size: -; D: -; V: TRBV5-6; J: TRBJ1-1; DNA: TGTGCCAGCACTACAGGGAGGGGCATTGAAGCTTTCTTT; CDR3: CASTTGRGIEAFF